Shown below are 16 T cell receptor beta chains from a single sample sequenced in a study of regulatory T cells in long-lasting Graves disease. Indicated time point: newly diagnosed GD, antithyroid drugs for less than 3 months. Researchers made the TCR library from RNA that was extracted from PBMCs. Libraries of TCR beta came from iRepertoire HTBI primers plus Arm-PCR of CDR3 regions. Via MiXCR, TCRdb re-called the multiplex PCR reads, giving one row per CDR3 protein. This table has hundreds of thousands of distinct CDR3 sequences, 15% to 18% appearing once. The specimen comprised peripheral blood mononuclear cells (PBMCs), sampled at new diagnosis, from a patient treated with antithyroid drugs. The origin of the receptors is a female donor with Graves disease.

Comment on this clonotype: A read error is possible here, since a much larger clone lies one base away. This rearrangement joins TRBV13 to TRBJ2-1; 10 bases are a match to TRBD1. Trimming cost V 2 bases and J 5 bases; bases outside gene matches: 6. Germline values: CDR1 PRHDT, CDR2 FYEKMQ (reference sequence). The CDR3 is made up of 16 amino acids. The CDR3 loop is CASSLIGTGVNNEQFF. CDR3 coding DNA: TGTGCCAGCAGCTTAATCGGGACAGGGGTCAACAATGAGCAGTTCTTC.

Ten or more counts support this clonotype. The chain employs TRBV28 and TRBJ2-3; no clear D gene. Germline V gene data show CDR1 as MDHEN and CDR2 as SYDVKM. The CDR3 runs to 16 residues. Trimming removed 2 bases from V and 0 bases from J, with 12 bases in between. This chain's CDR3 is CASSLPESTSTDTQYF. CDR3 in DNA: TGTGCCAGCAGTTTACCTGAATCAACTAGCACAGATACGCAGTATTTT.

This clonotype was observed at least ten times. The chain carries TRBV5-1 and TRBJ1-1; no firm D call. V was shortened by 4 bases and J by 7 bases, with 8 bases between the two germline ends. The CDR3 consists of 11 residues. Germline lookup yields CDR1 SGHRS and CDR2 YFSETQ. The CDR3 DNA is TGCGCCAGCAGCGTTGAAGATGAAGCTTTCTTT. Amino acids: CASSVEDEAFF.

This clonotype was recorded many times. The V and J genes are TRBV2 and TRBJ2-1; 9 bases agree with TRBD2. The CDR3 totals 15 residues. With 8 bases clipped from V and 8 bases from J, the junction kept 13 bases outside the gene matches. Germline assignment: CDR1 SNHLY and CDR2 FYNNEI. CDR3 sequence reads: CASPSETSGNDEQFF. CDR3 DNA sequence: TGTGCCAGCCCTAGCGAGACTAGCGGTAATGATGAGCAGTTCTTC.

There are many counts of this clonotype. This chain links TRBV5-4 with TRBJ1-6, with D perhaps matching TRBD1 (6 bases). Germline CDR1 is SGHNT and CDR2 is YYREEE (reference sequence). V was pared by 3 bases and J by 9 bases, with 13 bases between. The CDR3 runs 14 residues. CDR3 protein: CASSYQGKTSPLHF. The DNA for the CDR3 is TGTGCCAGCAGCTATCAGGGGAAGACTTCACCCCTCCACTTT.

This clonotype has at least ten counts. V gene TRBV15 combines with J gene TRBJ2-7, with 7 positions matching TRBD1. CDR3 length: 14 residues. V gave up 3 bases and J gave up 7 bases; unmatched junction bases: 9. The germline V gene has CDR1 LNHNV and CDR2 YYDKDF (reference sequence). The CDR3 DNA sequence: TGTGCCACCAGCAGGCGACAGGGTTTCGATGAGCAGTACTTC. This translates into CATSRRQGFDEQYF.

This clonotype was picked up many times. This chain links TRBV7-9 with TRBJ1-4; 7 bases map to TRBD1. The CDR3 is 14 amino acids. The germline CDR1 and CDR2 sequences are SEHNR and FQNEAQ (reference sequence). Trimming at V came to 2 bases and at J to 7 bases, leaving 4 bases not matched to a gene. This chain's CDR3 is CASSLLAGGEKLFF. DNA for the CDR3: TGTGCCAGCAGCTTACTTGCAGGGGGTGAAAAACTGTTTTTT.

CDR3 coding DNA: TGTGCCAGATTAAAGCGGGGGAGCACAGATACGCAGTATTTT. It codes for CARLKRGSTDTQYF. The chain links TRBV6-1 to TRBJ2-3, with 8 nucleotides matching TRBD2. J was trimmed by 0 bases and V by 9 bases; bases with no gene match: 5. In germline, CDR1 is MNHNS, CDR2 SASEGT. This CDR3 has 14 residues.

This clonotype showed up many times. The chain links TRBV12-5 to TRBJ2-3, with 7 bases that match TRBD1. Trimming took 8 bases from V and 0 from J; bases not matched to a gene: 5. Per germline, CDR1 LGHNT and CDR2 FRNRAP. This CDR3 spans 14 amino acids. The CDR3 loop is CASNRGSSTDTQYF. CDR3 nucleotides: TGTGCTAGTAACAGGGGATCTAGCACAGATACGCAGTATTTT.

This clonotype came up many times. This chain uses TRBV10-2 with TRBJ2-7; unclear D gene. Germline lookup yields CDR1 WSHSY and CDR2 SAAADI. With 0 bases removed from V and 1 base from J, the gap between germline ends came to 10 bases. The CDR3 length is 15 residues. DNA of the CDR3: TGCGCCAGCAGTGAGTCAGACAAACTTTCCTACGAGCAGTACTTC. It encodes CASSESDKLSYEQYF.

This clonotype was detected many times. The V gene is TRBV2, the J gene TRBJ2-5, with 11 bases lining up with TRBD2. Per the germline V gene, CDR1 is SNHLY and CDR2 is FYNNEI. This CDR3 spans 16 amino acids. V shed 5 bases, J shed 4 bases, and the junction held 9 bases outside the gene matches. CDR3 protein: CASSQQLAGVRETQYF. CDR3 sequence (DNA): TGTGCCAGCAGTCAACAACTAGCGGGGGTGAGAGAGACCCAGTACTTC.

On this clonotype: This may come from a read error, since a much larger clone is one base off. The CDR3: CASSLDRPIETQYF. The CDR3 DNA sequence: TGTGCCAGCAGCTTAGATCGGCCGATCGAGACCCAGTACTTC. The chain has TRBV7-9 and TRBJ2-1; D is uncertain. Gene TRBJ2-5 matches the end of the DNA better, so the J call may be wrong. Germline V CDR1 and CDR2: SEHNR, FQNEAQ (reference sequence). CDR3 length equals 14 residues.

The CDR3 nucleotides are TGTGCCAGCAGCTTAACACGTAGGGATACGCAGTATTTT. Translating gives CASSLTRRDTQYF. This chain connects TRBV7-9 to TRBJ2-3, with D hard to call. The germline V and J ends were trimmed by 2 bases and 6 bases, with 9 bases remaining between them. The CDR3 loop spans 13 amino acids. Germline CDR1 is SEHNR and CDR2 is FQNEAQ (reference sequence).

This clonotype was seen at least ten times. V usage is TRBV12-3 or TRBV12-4 and J usage is TRBJ1-2, with a tentative D call TRBD1 (6 bases). This CDR3 region has 14 residues. V was clipped by 0 bases and J by 3 bases, with 8 bases between them. The DNA for the CDR3 is TGTGCCAGCAGTTTAGCGTCAGGGGACTATGGCTACACCTTC. Translated: CASSLASGDYGYTF.

The CDR3 loop is CASSLNRALEQYF. CDR3 DNA sequence: TGTGCCAGCAGCTTAAACCGGGCGTTAGAGCAGTACTTC. The rearrangement uses TRBV7-2 and TRBJ2-5, with no clear D. The CDR3 loop spans 13 amino acids. Trimming took 2 bases from V and 11 from J, leaving 15 bases between them. Germline CDR1 is SGHTA and CDR2 is FQGNSA.

This sequence joins TRBV4-3 and TRBJ1-6; D remains unclear. Germline loops: CDR1 LGHNA, CDR2 YSLEER. This CDR3 has 22 amino acids. V lost 4 bases and J lost 8, with 36 bases in between. The CDR3 DNA is TGCGCCAGCAGCCCACAACCGGCCGCAATCTGGCCGATCCCCGAAGCGGATTCACCCCTCCACTTT. It is translated as CASSPQPAAIWPIPEADSPLHF.